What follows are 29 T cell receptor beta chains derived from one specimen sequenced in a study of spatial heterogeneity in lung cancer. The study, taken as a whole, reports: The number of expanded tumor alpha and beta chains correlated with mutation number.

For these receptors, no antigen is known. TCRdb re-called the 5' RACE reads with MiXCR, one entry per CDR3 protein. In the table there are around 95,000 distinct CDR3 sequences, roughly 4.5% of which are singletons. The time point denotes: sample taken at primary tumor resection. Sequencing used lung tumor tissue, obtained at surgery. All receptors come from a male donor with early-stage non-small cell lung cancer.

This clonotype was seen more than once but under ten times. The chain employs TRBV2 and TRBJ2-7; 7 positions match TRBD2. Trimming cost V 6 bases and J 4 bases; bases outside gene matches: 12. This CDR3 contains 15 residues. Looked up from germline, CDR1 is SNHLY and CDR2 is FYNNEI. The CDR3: CASSRKAGTWYEQYF. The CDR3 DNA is TGTGCCAGCAGCCGAAAAGCGGGGACCTGGTACGAGCAGTACTTC.

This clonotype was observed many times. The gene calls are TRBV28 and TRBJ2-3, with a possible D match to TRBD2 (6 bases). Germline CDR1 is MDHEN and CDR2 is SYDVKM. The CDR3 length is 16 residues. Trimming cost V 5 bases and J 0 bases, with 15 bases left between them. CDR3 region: CASSTRRGTSTDTQYF. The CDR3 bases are TGTGCCAGCAGTACCCGGCGGGGCACTAGCACAGATACGCAGTATTTT. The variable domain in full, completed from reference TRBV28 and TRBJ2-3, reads DVKVTQSSRYLVKRTGEKVFLECVQDMDHENMFWYRQDPGLGLRLIYFSYDVKMKEKGDIPEGYSVSREKKERFSLILESASTNQTSMYLCASSTRRGTSTDTQYFGPGTRLTVL.

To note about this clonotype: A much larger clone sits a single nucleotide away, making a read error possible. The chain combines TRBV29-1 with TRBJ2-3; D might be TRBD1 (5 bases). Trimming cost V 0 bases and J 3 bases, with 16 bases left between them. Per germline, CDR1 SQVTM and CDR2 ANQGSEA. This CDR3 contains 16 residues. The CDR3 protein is CSVEEMWGAWTDTQYF. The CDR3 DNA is TGCAGCGTTGAAGAGATGTGGGGCGCATGGACAGATACGCAGTATTTT.

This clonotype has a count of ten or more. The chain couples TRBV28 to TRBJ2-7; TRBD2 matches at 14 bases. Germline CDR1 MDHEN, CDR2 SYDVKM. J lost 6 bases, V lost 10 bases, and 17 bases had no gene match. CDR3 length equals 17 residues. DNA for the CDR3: TGTGCCACTAGCCCTCAACCCGGGACTAGCGGGAGCGGCGAGCAGTACTTC. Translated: CATSPQPGTSGSGEQYF. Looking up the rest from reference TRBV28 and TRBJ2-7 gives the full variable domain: DVKVTQSSRYLVKRTGEKVFLECVQDMDHENMFWYRQDPGLGLRLIYFSYDVKMKEKGDIPEGYSVSREKKERFSLILESASTNQTSMYLCATSPQPGTSGSGEQYFGPGTRLTVT.

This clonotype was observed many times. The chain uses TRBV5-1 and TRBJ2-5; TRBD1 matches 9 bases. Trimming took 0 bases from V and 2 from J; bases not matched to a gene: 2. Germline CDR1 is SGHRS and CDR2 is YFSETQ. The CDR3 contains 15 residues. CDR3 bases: TGCGCCAGCAGCTTGGCCGGGACAGGGCAAGAGACCCAGTACTTC. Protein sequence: CASSLAGTGQETQYF.

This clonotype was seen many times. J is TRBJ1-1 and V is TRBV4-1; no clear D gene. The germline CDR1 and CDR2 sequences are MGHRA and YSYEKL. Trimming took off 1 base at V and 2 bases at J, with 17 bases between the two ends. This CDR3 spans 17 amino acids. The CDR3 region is CASSQAFTDIGNTEAFF. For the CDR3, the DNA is TGCGCCAGCAGCCAAGCTTTTACCGACATCGGAAACACTGAAGCTTTCTTT.

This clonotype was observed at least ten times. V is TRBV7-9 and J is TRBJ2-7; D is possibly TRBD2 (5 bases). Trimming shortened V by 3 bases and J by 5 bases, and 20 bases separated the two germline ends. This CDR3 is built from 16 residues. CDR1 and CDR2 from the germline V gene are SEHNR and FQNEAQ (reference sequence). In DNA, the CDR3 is TGTGCCAGCAGCTTTAGGTCGTTACCTAACGGGGACGAGCAGTACTTC. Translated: CASSFRSLPNGDEQYF. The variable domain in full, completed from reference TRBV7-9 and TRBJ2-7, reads DTGVSQNPRHKITKRGQNVTFRCDPISEHNRLYWYRQTLGQGPEFLTYFQNEAQLEKSRLLSDRFSAERPKGSFSTLEIQRTEQGDSAMYLCASSFRSLPNGDEQYFGPGTRLTVT.

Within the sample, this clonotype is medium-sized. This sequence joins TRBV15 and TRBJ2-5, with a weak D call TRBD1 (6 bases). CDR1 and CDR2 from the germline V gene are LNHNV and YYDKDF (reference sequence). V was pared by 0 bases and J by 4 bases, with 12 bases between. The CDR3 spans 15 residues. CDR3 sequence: CATSRDLTGRETQYF. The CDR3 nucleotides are TGTGCCACCAGCAGAGATCTCACAGGGCGAGAGACCCAGTACTTC.

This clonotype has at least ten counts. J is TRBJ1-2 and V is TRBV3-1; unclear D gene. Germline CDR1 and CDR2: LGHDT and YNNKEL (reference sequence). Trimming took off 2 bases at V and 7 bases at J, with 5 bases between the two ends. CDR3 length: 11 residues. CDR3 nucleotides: TGTGCCAGCAGCCAATTTAGTGGCTACACCTTC. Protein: CASSQFSGYTF.

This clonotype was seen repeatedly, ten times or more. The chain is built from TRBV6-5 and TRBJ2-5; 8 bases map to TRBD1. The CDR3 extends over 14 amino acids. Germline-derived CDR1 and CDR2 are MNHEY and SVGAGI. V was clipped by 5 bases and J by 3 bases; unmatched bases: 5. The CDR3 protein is CASSTTGAEETQYF. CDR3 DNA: TGTGCCAGCAGTACGACAGGGGCGGAAGAGACCCAGTACTTC.

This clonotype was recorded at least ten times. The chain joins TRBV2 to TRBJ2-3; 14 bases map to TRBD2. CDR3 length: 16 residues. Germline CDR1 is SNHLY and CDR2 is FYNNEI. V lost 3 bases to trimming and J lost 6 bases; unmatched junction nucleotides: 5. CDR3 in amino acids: CASSDLGLAGADTQYF. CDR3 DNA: TGTGCCAGCAGTGATTTGGGACTAGCGGGAGCGGATACGCAGTATTTT.

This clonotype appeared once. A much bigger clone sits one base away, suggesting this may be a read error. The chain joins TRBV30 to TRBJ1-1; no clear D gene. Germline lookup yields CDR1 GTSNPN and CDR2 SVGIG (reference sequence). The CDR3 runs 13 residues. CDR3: CAWSPTVNTEALF. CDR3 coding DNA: TGTGCCTGGAGTCCAACCGTAAACACTGAAGCTCTCTTT.

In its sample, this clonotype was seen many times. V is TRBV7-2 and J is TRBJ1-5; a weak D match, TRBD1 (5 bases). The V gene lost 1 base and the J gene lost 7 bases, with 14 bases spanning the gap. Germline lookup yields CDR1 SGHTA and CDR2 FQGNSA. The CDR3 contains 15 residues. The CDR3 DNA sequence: TGTGCCAGCAGCTTAGTGGGGGGAGCGGAGCAGCCCCAGCATTTT. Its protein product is CASSLVGGAEQPQHF.

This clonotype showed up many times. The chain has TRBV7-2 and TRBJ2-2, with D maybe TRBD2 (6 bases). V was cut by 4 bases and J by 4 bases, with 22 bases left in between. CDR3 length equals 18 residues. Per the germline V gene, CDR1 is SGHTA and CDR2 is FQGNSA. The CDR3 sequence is CASSSQGGIEASTGELFF. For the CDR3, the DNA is TGTGCCAGCAGCTCCCAGGGAGGAATAGAGGCTAGCACCGGGGAGCTGTTTTTT.

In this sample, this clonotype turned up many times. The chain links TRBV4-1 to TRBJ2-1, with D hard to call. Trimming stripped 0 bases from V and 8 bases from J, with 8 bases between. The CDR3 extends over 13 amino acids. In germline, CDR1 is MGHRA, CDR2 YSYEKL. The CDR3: CASSQDITYEQFF. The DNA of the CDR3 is TGCGCCAGCAGCCAAGATATCACCTATGAGCAGTTCTTC.

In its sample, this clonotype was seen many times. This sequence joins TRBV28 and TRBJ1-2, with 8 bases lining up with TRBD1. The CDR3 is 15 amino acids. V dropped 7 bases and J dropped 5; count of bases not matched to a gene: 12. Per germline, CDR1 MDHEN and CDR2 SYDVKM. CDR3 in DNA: TGTGCCAGCACACCGCCAGGGGGCGGGGTGTATGGCTACACCTTC. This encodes CASTPPGGGVYGYTF.

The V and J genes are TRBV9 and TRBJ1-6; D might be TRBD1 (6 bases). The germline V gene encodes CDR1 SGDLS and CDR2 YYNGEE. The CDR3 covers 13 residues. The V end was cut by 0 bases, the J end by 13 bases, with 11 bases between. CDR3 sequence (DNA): TGTGCCAGCAGCGTAGGAGGGGGAGGGCCCCTCCACTTT. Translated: CASSVGGGGPLHF.

Here the CDR3 reads CASSPRTNLEAFF. Written as DNA, the CDR3 is TGTGCCAGCAGCCCGCGGACTAATCTTGAAGCTTTCTTT. The V gene is TRBV11-2, the J gene TRBJ1-1; D not resolved. V gave up 5 bases and J gave up 7 bases, with 14 bases separating them. The V gene's germline CDR1 is SGHAT and CDR2 FQNNGV. The CDR3 is 13 amino acids.

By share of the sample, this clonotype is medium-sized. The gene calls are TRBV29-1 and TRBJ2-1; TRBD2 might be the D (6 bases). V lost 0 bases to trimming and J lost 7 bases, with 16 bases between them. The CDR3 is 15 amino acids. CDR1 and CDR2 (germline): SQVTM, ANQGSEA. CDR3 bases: TGCAGCGTTGAAGACCTGGGGACTTCGCTTAATGAGCAGTTCTTC. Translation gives CSVEDLGTSLNEQFF.

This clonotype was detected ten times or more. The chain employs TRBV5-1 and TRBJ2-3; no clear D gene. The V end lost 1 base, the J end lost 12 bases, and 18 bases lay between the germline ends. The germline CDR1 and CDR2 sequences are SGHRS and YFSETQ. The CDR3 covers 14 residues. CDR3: CASSLSGTNQAQYF. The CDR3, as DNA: TGCGCCAGCAGCTTGTCTGGAACCAATCAGGCCCAGTATTTT. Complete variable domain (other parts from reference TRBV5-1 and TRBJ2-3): KAGVTQTPRYLIKTRGQQVTLSCSPISGHRSVSWYQQTPGQGLQFLFEYFSETQRNKGNFPGRFSGRQFSNSRSEMNVSTLELGDSALYLCASSLSGTNQAQYFGPGTRLTVL.

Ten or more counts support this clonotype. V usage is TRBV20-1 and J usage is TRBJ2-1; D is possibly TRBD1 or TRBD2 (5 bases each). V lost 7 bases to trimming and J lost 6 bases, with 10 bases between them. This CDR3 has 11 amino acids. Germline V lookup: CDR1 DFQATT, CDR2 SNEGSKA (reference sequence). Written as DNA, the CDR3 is TGCAGTGTTGGGGGACCCAATGAGCAGTTCTTC. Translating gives CSVGGPNEQFF.

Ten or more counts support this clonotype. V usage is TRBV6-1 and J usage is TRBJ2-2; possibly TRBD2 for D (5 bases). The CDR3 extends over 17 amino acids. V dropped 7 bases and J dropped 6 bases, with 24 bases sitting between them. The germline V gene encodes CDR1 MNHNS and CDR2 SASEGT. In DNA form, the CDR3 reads TGTGCCAGCACCTTTTGGGGAAGCGGTAGGGTTGCCGGGGAGCTGTTTTTT. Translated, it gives CASTFWGSGRVAGELFF.

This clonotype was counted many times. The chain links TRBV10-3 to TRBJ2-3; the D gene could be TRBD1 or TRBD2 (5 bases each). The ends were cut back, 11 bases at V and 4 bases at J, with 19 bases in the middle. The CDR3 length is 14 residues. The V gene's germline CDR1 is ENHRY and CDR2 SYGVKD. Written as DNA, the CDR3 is TGTGCCTCATGGGACCCGACGACCTCAGATACGCAGTATTTT. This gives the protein CASWDPTTSDTQYF.

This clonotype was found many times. The CDR3 DNA follows: TGTGCCAGCAGTTACTTCTACGAGCAGTACTTC. It is translated as CASSYFYEQYF. This chain joins TRBV2 and TRBJ2-7, with D hard to call. The CDR3 length is 11 residues. The V end lost 5 bases, the J end lost 3 bases, and 5 bases lay between the germline ends. CDR1 is SNHLY and CDR2 is FYNNEI in the germline V gene.

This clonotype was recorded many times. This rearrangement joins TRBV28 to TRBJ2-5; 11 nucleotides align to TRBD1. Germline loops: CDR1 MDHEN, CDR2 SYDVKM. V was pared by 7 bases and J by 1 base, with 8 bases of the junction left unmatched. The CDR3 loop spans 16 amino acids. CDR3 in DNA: TGTGCCAGCACTCCCTCCGGGACAGGGGGCCAAGAGACCCAGTACTTC. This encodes CASTPSGTGGQETQYF.

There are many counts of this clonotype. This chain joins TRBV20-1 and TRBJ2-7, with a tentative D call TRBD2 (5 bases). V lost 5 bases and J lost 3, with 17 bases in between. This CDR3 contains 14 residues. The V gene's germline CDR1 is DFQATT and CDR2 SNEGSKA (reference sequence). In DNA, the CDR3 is TGCAGTGCTTCCTCCTCAGCGGAGGTCTACGAGCAGTACTTC. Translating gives CSASSSAEVYEQYF.

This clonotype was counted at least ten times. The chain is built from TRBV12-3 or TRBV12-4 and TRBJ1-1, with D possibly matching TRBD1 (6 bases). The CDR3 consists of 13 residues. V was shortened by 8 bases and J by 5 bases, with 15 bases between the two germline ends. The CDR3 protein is CASVTGLGTEAFF. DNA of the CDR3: TGTGCCAGCGTCACAGGGCTGGGTACTGAAGCTTTCTTT.

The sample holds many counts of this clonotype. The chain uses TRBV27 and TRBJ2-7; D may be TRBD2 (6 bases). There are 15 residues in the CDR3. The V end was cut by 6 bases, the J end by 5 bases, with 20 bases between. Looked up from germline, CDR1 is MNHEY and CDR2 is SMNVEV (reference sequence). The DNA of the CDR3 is TGTGCCAGCAGATTCGGCGGGATGTTAGGCCACGAGCAGTACTTC. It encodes CASRFGGMLGHEQYF.

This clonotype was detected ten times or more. Here the CDR3 reads CASSYPMTGEWEETQYF. CDR3 coding DNA: TGTGCCAGCAGCTACCCTATGACAGGGGAATGGGAAGAGACCCAGTACTTC. The genes are TRBV7-9 and TRBJ2-5; 8 positions match TRBD1. The trim removed 4 bases at V and 3 bases at J, leaving 13 bases unmatched. The germline V gene encodes CDR1 SEHNR and CDR2 FQNEAQ (reference sequence). The CDR3 has 17 amino acids.